The clone carrying this T cell receptor beta chain occurred a few times. Its target is unknown. TCRdb passed the 5' RACE reads through MiXCR, listing each CDR3 protein once. The table has more than 1.5 million distinct CDR3 sequences, less than 35% seen once. These data are taken from a study of identical twins. Study-wide points: Memory repertoires showed no such pattern, whereas abundant cord blood beta clonotypes carried fewer insertions.

Sequenced material: cord blood. The origin of this receptor is a newborn girl in good health.

CDR3 DNA: TGTGCCAGCAGTCTATCGGGGCTCGTCAGTAGCGAGCAGTACTTC. Protein: CASSLSGLVSSEQYF. The genes are TRBV12-3 or TRBV12-4 and TRBJ2-7; possibly TRBD1 or TRBD2 for D (5 bases each). This CDR3 region has 15 residues. Trimming took off 5 bases at V and 6 bases at J, with 20 bases between the two ends.